This T cell receptor beta chain was profiled in a study of T-cell reconstitution after alpha-beta-depleted transplantation in children. Broader study findings: Several hundred expanded graft clones reportedly supplied alpha-beta T cells about two months after transplant. Surviving recipient cells, namely T cells and thymic progenitors, were the source of high day-60 TCRbeta diversity in some patients.

The length of the CDR3 is 16 residues. Trimming pared 4 bases from V and 4 bases from J, leaving 16 bases between. From germline, CDR1 is SGHVS and CDR2 FNYEAQ. This clonotype appeared a few times. Antigen unknown. Unique molecular identifiers featured in how the TCRbeta library was prepared. TCRdb itself ran the PCR reads through MiXCR, one entry per CDR3 protein. The profile shows 440,000 or so distinct CDR3 sequences, roughly two fifths of them singletons. The clonotype originates from a girl aged 2 to 10 with aplastic anemia, due to receive a stem cell transplant. Sequences were derived from PBMCs, sampled before TCRalphabeta/CD19-depleted stem cell transplant. V usage is TRBV7-6 and J usage is TRBJ2-2; D may match TRBD1 or TRBD2 (6 bases each). The CDR3 loop reads CASSSRGQRGTGELFF. DNA of the CDR3: TGTGCCAGCAGCTCGCGGGGACAAAGAGGCACCGGGGAGCTGTTTTTT.